These 21 T cell receptor beta chains were all obtained from the same sample, sequenced in a study of blood T cell repertoires in COVID-19. Clones were read by immunoSEQ multiplex PCR, and TCRdb kept only the in-frame ones, dropping some. The profile covers around 150,000 clones, with approximately 80% appearing a single time and roughly 20% taken by the ten largest. Source material: peripheral blood. Receptor source: a woman aged 80 or over with acute or convalescent COVID-19.

The CDR3 bases are TGTGCCAGCAGCCAAGAAGGCGGGACAGGGGTCTATGGCTACACCTTC. Residues: CASSQEGGTGVYGYTF. This sequence joins TRBV3-1 (or the pseudogene TRBV3-2) and TRBJ1-2; TRBD1 matches at 10 bases. Germline assignment: CDR1 LGHDT and CDR2 YNNKEL (reference sequence). CDR3 size: 16 residues. The J segment lost 4 bases and the V segment lost 0 bases, leaving 5 bases of the junction unmatched.

The rearrangement joins TRBV6-5 to TRBJ1-1; 7 nucleotides agree with TRBD1. The CDR3 contains 16 residues. Germline V gene data show CDR1 as MNHEY and CDR2 as SVGAGI. J was trimmed by 2 bases and V by 4 bases; bases with no gene match: 10. In DNA, the CDR3 is TGTGCCAGCAGTTCGGGACAGCTCCCTCGTAACACTGAAGCTTTCTTT. Protein sequence: CASSSGQLPRNTEAFF.

This chain links TRBV5-1 with TRBJ2-5; D perhaps matches TRBD2 (7 bases). CDR3 size: 16 residues. The germline V gene encodes CDR1 SGHRS and CDR2 YFSETQ. The germline V and J ends were trimmed by 0 bases and 1 base, with 13 bases remaining between them. Written as DNA, the CDR3 is TGCGCCAGCAGCTTGGGCGGGGGCCTCCCCCAAGAGACCCAGTACTTC. It specifies CASSLGGGLPQETQYF.

The chain joins TRBV27 to TRBJ2-1, with D possibly called TRBD1 or TRBD2 (9 bases each). V lost 5 bases and J lost 0, with 38 bases in between. The CDR3 covers 24 residues. Looked up from germline, CDR1 is MNHEY and CDR2 is SMNVEV (reference sequence). CDR3 DNA sequence: TGTGCCAGCAGTAAATACCGGGACAGGGCCGGGACTAGCATATCAAAGAGCTCCTACAATGAGCAGTTCTTC. Translation gives CASSKYRDRAGTSISKSSYNEQFF.

The genes are TRBV3-1 (or the pseudogene TRBV3-2) and TRBJ2-1; 9 positions match TRBD2. This CDR3 comprises 20 residues. Germline CDR1 LGHDT, CDR2 YNNKEL (reference sequence). V shed 1 base, J shed 0 bases, and the junction held 13 bases outside the gene matches. The CDR3, as DNA: TGTGCCAGCAGCCAAGTATATGCCGGGACTAGCCCGAGCTCCTACAATGAGCAGTTCTTC. Translating gives CASSQVYAGTSPSSYNEQFF.

This clone was detected once. This chain joins TRBV27 and TRBJ1-5, with 7 bases identical to TRBD1. The junction had 5 bases not matched to a gene; V was cut back by 2 bases and J by 7 bases. This CDR3 spans 14 amino acids. Germline V gene data show CDR1 as MNHEY and CDR2 as SMNVEV (reference sequence). The CDR3 nucleotides are TGTGCCAGCAGTTTACCAGGAGGGGGCCAGCCCCAGCATTTT. This codes for CASSLPGGGQPQHF.

The chain has TRBV4-1 and TRBJ1-5; TRBD1 matches 7 bases. Germline CDR1 and CDR2: MGHRA and YSYEKL. After removal of 1 base from V and 10 bases from J, the junction contained 1 base not matched to a gene. The CDR3 is made up of 12 amino acids. CDR3 nucleotide sequence: TGCGCCAGCAGCCAAGGGGACAGCCCCCAGCATTTT. It translates to CASSQGDSPQHF.

V is TRBV28 and J is TRBJ1-2; D is undetermined. V was cut by 2 bases and J by 7 bases, with 8 bases left in between. CDR3 size: 12 residues. The germline CDR1 and CDR2 sequences are MDHEN and SYDVKM. This CDR3 is CASSLPDGGYTF. CDR3 nucleotide sequence: TGTGCCAGCAGTTTACCAGATGGTGGCTACACCTTC.

The chain combines TRBV2 with TRBJ1-2; TRBD1 matches 8 bases. Trimming took 4 bases from V and 6 from J; bases not matched to a gene: 16. CDR1 SNHLY and CDR2 FYNNEI come from the germline V gene. This CDR3 comprises 17 residues. The CDR3 nucleotides are TGTGCCAGCAGTGGGGGGCTCCGGACAGGGAGACCGGATGGCTACACCTTC. It translates to CASSGGLRTGRPDGYTF.

J is TRBJ2-5 and V is TRBV5-1; 8 bases align to TRBD1. This CDR3 has 15 residues. Unmatched junction bases numbered 7, after V lost 1 base and J lost 5 bases. Germline V gene lookup returns CDR1 SGHRS and CDR2 YFSETQ. The CDR3 loop is CASSLIGTGAETQYF. The CDR3 DNA reads TGCGCCAGCAGCTTGATAGGGACAGGCGCGGAGACCCAGTACTTC.

The chain joins TRBV9 to TRBJ2-2; D is perhaps TRBD2 (6 bases). Germline V CDR1 and CDR2: SGDLS, YYNGEE. The CDR3 loop spans 13 amino acids. V lost 3 bases to trimming and J lost 9 bases, with 12 bases between them. The DNA for the CDR3 is TGTGCCAGCAGCGCTGGGGACTCTTGGGAGCTGTTTTTT. Amino acids: CASSAGDSWELFF.

This chain links TRBV24-1 with TRBJ1-2; 7 bases are a match to TRBD1. The CDR3 extends over 14 amino acids. The junction had 10 bases not matched to a gene; V was cut back by 9 bases and J by 4 bases. Germline V lookup: CDR1 KGHDR, CDR2 SFDVKD. This CDR3 reads CATSSEGALYGYTF. The CDR3 DNA sequence: TGTGCCACCTCCTCTGAGGGGGCTCTCTATGGCTACACCTTC.

The chain employs TRBV5-6 and TRBJ1-1, with D hard to call. This CDR3 has 14 residues. The V end lost 2 bases, the J end lost 1 base, and 9 bases lay between the germline ends. Germline values: CDR1 SGHDT, CDR2 YYEEEE. The CDR3 loop reads CASSFYGGNTEAFF. The CDR3, as DNA: TGTGCCAGCAGCTTTTACGGTGGGAACACTGAAGCTTTCTTT.

V gene TRBV7-2 combines with J gene TRBJ1-2; TRBD1 matches at 7 bases. The germline V gene encodes CDR1 SGHTA and CDR2 FQGNSA. V lost 5 bases to trimming and J lost 8 bases; unmatched junction nucleotides: 14. The CDR3 extends over 15 amino acids. CDR3 nucleotide sequence: TGTGCCAGCAGCCCTAGACAGGGTACTCTGGGCGGCTACACCTTC. It encodes CASSPRQGTLGGYTF.

J is TRBJ1-5 and V is TRBV2; 10 nucleotides align to TRBD1. Per the germline V gene, CDR1 is SNHLY and CDR2 is FYNNEI. This CDR3 contains 14 residues. Trimming at V came to 4 bases and at J to 7 bases, leaving 4 bases not matched to a gene. CDR3: CASSGTGGEQPQHF. The CDR3 region has the DNA TGTGCCAGCAGTGGGACAGGGGGAGAACAGCCCCAGCATTTT.

This sequence joins TRBV27 and TRBJ2-1, with 9 bases lining up with TRBD2. The ends lost 6 bases at V and 0 bases at J; junction bases unmatched: 3. The germline CDR1 and CDR2 sequences are MNHEY and SMNVEV (reference sequence). The CDR3 loop spans 15 amino acids. DNA for the CDR3: TGTGCCAGCAGCCATAGCGGGAGCTCCTACAATGAGCAGTTCTTC. Amino acid sequence: CASSHSGSSYNEQFF.

The chain uses TRBV6-5 and TRBJ2-1; TRBD1 aligns across 7 bases. This CDR3 is built from 15 residues. Trimming removed 7 bases from V and 4 bases from J; junction bases left unmatched: 10. Germline lookup yields CDR1 MNHEY and CDR2 SVGAGI. The CDR3 region is CASTAPGTAYNEQFF. Here the CDR3 DNA reads TGTGCCAGCACTGCCCCCGGGACAGCTTACAATGAGCAGTTCTTC.

This sequence joins TRBV18 and TRBJ1-5; the D gene is possibly TRBD1 (5 bases). Trimming removed 5 bases from V and 4 bases from J, with 15 bases in between. This CDR3 is 15 amino acids long. Germline V CDR1 and CDR2: KGHSH, LQKENI. This chain's CDR3 is CASSFVGGKNQPQHF. The CDR3 region has the DNA TGTGCCAGCTCATTTGTCGGGGGGAAAAATCAGCCCCAGCATTTT.

The chain joins TRBV19 to TRBJ2-3; 7 bases are a match to TRBD1. Unmatched junction bases numbered 10, after V lost 3 bases and J lost 10 bases. Germline CDR1 reads LNHDA; CDR2 reads SQIVND (reference sequence). CDR3 size: 14 residues. The DNA of the CDR3 is TGTGCCAGTAGTATCCTTACAGGGGTTTTTGCGCAGTATTTT. Protein product: CASSILTGVFAQYF.

CDR3 DNA sequence: TGTGCCTGCGGGGGTGCCTACGAGCAGTACTTC. Protein: CACGGAYEQYF. This chain connects TRBV30 to TRBJ2-7, with D perhaps matching TRBD2 (6 bases). V lost 6 bases, J lost 2 bases, and 8 bases lay in between. The CDR3 runs to 11 residues. Looked up from germline, CDR1 is GTSNPN and CDR2 is SVGIG (reference sequence).

The rearrangement joins TRBV4-3 to TRBJ2-5; possibly TRBD1 for D (6 bases). The CDR3 has 15 amino acids. Germline CDR1 reads LGHNA; CDR2 reads YSLEER. Trimming took 2 bases from V and 1 from J, leaving 11 bases between them. In DNA, the CDR3 is TGCGCCAGCAGCCAATACGGGACAAGCCAAGAGACCCAGTACTTC. Amino acid sequence: CASSQYGTSQETQYF.